Only a few counts were recorded for the clone carrying this TCR beta chain. What it binds is unknown. These data belong to a study of T cell responses to AZD1222 COVID-19 vaccine. The CDR3 is made up of 15 amino acids. The V end was cut by 6 bases, the J end by 6 bases, with 15 bases between. The germline V gene has CDR1 MNHEY and CDR2 SMNVEV (reference sequence). Broader study findings: Baseline testing showed seropositivity in only six AZD1222 recipients. Spike-specific TCR breadth and depth both grew after two AZD1222 doses. Clonal diversity was possibly underestimated, and white British individuals and females predominated among donors.

Method: immunoSEQ multiplex PCR; TCRdb's copy keeps in-frame clones and lacks some. The sample holds about 160,000 clones, about 88% seen once. This chain connects TRBV27 to TRBJ1-6, with D possibly being TRBD1 (5 bases). The clonotype originates from an adult in good health. The specimen was peripheral blood, collected on day 0 of AZD1222 vaccination. In DNA form, the CDR3 reads TGTGCCAGCAGGATAGGGGCAGGCTCTAATTCACCCCTCCACTTT. The encoded protein is CASRIGAGSNSPLHF.